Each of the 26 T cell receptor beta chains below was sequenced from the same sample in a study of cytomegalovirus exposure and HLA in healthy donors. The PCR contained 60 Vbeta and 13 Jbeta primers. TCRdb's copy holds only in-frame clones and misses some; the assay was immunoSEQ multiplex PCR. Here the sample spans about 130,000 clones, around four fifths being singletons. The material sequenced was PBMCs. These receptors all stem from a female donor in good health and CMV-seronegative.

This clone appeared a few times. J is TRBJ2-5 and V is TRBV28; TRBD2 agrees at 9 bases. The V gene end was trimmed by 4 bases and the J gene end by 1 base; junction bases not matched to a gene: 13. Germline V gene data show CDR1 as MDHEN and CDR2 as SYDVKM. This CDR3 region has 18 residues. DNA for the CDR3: TGTGCCAGCAGTTCGATGATGACTAGCGGAAAACCCCAAGAGACCCAGTACTTC. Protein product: CASSSMMTSGKPQETQYF. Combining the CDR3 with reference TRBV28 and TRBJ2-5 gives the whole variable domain DVKVTQSSRYLVKRTGEKVFLECVQDMDHENMFWYRQDPGLGLRLIYFSYDVKMKEKGDIPEGYSVSREKKERFSLILESASTNQTSMYLCASSSMMTSGKPQETQYFGPGTRLLVL.

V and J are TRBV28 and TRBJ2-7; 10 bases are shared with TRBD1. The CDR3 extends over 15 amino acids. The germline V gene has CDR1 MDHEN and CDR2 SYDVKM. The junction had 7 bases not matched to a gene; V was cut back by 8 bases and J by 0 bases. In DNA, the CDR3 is TGTGCCAGCCTACCTGGACAGGGGGGCTCCTACGAGCAGTACTTC. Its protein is CASLPGQGGSYEQYF.

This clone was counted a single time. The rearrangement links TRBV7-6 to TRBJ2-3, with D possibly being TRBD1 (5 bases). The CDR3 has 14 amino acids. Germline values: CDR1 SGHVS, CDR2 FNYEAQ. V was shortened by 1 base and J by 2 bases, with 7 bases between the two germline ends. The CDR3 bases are TGTGCCAGCAGCTTAGTAGGGGACACAGATACGCAGTATTTT. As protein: CASSLVGDTDTQYF.

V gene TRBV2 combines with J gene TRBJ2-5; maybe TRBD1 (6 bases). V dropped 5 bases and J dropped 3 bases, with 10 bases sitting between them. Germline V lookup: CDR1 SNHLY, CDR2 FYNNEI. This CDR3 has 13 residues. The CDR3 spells CASSTGQKETQYF. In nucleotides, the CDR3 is TGTGCCAGCAGTACCGGACAGAAAGAGACCCAGTACTTC.

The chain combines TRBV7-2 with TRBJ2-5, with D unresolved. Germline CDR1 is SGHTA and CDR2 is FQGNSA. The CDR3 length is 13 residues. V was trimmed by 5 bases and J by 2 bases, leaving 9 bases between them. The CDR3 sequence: CASSPLRQETQYF. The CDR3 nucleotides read TGTGCCAGCAGCCCCCTCCGTCAAGAGACCCAGTACTTC.

The CDR3 sequence: CASSPSRAGTGANVLTF. CDR3 nucleotide sequence: TGTGCCAGCTCACCCTCCAGGGCGGGGACCGGGGCCAACGTCCTGACTTTC. The chain links TRBV18 to TRBJ2-6; D is possibly TRBD2 (6 bases). The CDR3 length is 17 residues. V was clipped by 3 bases and J by 4 bases, with 16 bases between them. Per the germline V gene, CDR1 is KGHSH and CDR2 is LQKENI.

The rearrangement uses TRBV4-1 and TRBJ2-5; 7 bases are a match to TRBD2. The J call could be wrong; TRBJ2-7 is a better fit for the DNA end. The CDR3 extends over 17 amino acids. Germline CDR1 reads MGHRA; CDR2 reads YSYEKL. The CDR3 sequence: CASSQDYGWGEGYEQYF. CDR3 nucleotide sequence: TGCGCCAGCAGCCAAGATTACGGGTGGGGGGAGGGCTACGAGCAGTACTTC.

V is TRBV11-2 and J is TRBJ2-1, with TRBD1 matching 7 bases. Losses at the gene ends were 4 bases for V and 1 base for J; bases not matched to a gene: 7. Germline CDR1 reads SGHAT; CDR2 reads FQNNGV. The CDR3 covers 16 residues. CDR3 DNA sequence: TGTGCCAGCAGCTACACGACAGGGTGGTCCTACAATGAGCAGTTCTTC. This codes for CASSYTTGWSYNEQFF. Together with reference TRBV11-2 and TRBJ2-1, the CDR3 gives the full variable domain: EAGVAQSPRYKIIEKRQSVAFWCNPISGHATLYWYQQILGQGPKLLIQFQNNGVVDDSQLPKDRFSAERLKGVDSTLKIQPAKLEDSAVYLCASSYTTGWSYNEQFFGPGTRLTVL.

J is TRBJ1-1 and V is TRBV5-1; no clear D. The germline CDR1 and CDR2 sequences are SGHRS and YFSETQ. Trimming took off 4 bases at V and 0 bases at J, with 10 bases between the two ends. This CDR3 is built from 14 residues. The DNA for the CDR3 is TGCGCCAGCAGCGAACAGCCTATGAACACTGAAGCTTTCTTT. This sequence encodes CASSEQPMNTEAFF.

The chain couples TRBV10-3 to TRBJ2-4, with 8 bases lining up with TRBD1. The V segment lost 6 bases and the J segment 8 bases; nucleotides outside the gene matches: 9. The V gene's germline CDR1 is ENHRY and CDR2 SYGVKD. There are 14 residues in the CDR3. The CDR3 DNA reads TGTGCCATCAGCCCAGGGGGCGCGTTGGACATTCAGTACTTC. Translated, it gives CAISPGGALDIQYF.

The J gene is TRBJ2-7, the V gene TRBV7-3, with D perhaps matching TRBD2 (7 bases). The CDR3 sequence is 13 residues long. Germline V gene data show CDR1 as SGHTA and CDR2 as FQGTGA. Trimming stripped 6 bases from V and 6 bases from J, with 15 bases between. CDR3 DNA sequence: TGTGCCAGCAGTATAGCAGGGGAGGGCGAGCAGTACTTC. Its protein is CASSIAGEGEQYF.

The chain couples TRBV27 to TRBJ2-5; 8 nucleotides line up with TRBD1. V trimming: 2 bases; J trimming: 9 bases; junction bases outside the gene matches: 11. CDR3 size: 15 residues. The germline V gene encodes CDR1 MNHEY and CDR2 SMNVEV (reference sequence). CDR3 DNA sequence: TGTGCCAGCAGTTTAGACCGGACAGGGTCTTTGGCCCAGTACTTC. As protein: CASSLDRTGSLAQYF.

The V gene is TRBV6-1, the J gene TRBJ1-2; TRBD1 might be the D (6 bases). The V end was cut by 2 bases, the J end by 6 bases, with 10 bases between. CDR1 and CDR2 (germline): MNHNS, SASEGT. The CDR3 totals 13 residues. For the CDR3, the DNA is TGTGCCAGCAGTGAATGGACAGCCCATGGCTACACCTTC. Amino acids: CASSEWTAHGYTF.

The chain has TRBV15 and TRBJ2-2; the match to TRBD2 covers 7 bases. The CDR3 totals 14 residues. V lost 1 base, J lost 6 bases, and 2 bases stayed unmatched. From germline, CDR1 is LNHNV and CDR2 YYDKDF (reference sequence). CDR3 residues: CATSRAGGAGELFF. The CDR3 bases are TGTGCCACCAGCAGAGCGGGAGGCGCCGGGGAGCTGTTTTTT.

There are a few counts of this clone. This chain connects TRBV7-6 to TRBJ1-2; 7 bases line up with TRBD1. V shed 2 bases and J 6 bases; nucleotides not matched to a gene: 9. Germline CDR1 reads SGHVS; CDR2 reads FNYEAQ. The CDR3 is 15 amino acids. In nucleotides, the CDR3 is TGTGCCAGCAGCTTACTAGCAGGGGGGATGGATGGCTACACCTTC. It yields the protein CASSLLAGGMDGYTF.

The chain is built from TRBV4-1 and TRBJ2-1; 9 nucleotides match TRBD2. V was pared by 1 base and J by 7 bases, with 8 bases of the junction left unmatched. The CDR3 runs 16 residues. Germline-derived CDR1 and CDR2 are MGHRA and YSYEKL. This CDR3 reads CASSQGEAGGRNEQFF. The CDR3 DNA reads TGCGCCAGCAGCCAAGGGGAAGCGGGAGGAAGGAATGAGCAGTTCTTC.

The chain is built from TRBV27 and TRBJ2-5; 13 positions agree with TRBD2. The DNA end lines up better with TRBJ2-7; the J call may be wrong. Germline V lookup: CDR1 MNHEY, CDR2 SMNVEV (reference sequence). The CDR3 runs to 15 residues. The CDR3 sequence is CASTGGLAGFNEQYF. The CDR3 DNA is TGTGCCAGCACCGGGGGACTAGCGGGATTCAACGAGCAGTACTTC.

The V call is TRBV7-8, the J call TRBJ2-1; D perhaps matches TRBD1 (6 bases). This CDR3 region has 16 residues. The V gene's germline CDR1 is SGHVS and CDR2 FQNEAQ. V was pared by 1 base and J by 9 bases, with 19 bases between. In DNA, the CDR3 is TGTGCCAGCAGCTTAGTTGCGGTCCTGGGGGCAGGTGAGCAGTTCTTC. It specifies CASSLVAVLGAGEQFF.

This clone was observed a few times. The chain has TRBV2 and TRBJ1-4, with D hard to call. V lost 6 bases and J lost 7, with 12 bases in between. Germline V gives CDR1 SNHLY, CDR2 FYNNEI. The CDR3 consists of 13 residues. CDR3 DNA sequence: TGTGCCAGCAGCGAGAAACGGAGTGAAAAACTGTTTTTT. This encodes CASSEKRSEKLFF.

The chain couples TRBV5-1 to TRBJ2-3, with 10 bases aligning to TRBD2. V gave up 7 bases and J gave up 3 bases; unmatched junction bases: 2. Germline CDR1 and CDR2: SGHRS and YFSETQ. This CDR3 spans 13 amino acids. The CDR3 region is CASSGLATDTQYF. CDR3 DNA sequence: TGCGCCAGCTCGGGACTAGCGACAGATACGCAGTATTTT.

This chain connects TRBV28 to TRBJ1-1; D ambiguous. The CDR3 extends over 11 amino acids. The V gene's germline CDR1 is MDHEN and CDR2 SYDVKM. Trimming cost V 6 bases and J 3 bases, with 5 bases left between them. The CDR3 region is CASRTDTEAFF. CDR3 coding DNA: TGTGCCAGCAGAACGGACACTGAAGCTTTCTTT. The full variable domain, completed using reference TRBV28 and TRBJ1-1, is DVKVTQSSRYLVKRTGEKVFLECVQDMDHENMFWYRQDPGLGLRLIYFSYDVKMKEKGDIPEGYSVSREKKERFSLILESASTNQTSMYLCASRTDTEAFFGQGTRLTVV.

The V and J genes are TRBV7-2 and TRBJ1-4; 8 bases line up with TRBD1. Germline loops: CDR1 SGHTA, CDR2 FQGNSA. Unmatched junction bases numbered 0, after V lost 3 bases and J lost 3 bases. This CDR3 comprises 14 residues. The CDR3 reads CASSLGQANEKLFF. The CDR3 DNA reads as TGTGCCAGCAGCTTGGGACAGGCTAATGAAAAACTGTTTTTT.

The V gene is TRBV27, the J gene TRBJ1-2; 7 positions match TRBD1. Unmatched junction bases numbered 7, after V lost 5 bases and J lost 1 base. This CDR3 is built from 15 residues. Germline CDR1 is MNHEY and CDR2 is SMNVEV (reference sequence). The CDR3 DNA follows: TGTGCCAGCAGTCCAGACAGGGCAGTTAACTATGGCTACACCTTC. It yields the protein CASSPDRAVNYGYTF.

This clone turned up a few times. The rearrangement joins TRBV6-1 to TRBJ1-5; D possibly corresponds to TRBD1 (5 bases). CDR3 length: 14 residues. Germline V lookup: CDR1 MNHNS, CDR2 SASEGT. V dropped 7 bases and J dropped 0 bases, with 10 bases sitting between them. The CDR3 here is CASIKTDSNQPQHF. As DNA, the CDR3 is TGTGCCAGCATAAAGACAGATAGCAATCAGCCCCAGCATTTT.

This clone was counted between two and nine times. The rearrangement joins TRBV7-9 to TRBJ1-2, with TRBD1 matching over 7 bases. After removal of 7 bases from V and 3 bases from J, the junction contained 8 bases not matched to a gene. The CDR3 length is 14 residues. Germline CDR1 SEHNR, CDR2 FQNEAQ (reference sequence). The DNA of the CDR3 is TGTGCCAGCACCAGAGGGACAGCTGACTATGGCTACACCTTC. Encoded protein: CASTRGTADYGYTF.

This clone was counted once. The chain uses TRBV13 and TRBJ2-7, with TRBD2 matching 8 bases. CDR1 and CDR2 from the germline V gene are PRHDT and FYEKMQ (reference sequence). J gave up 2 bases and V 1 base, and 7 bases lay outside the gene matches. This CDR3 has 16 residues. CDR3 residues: CASSLEAAGAPYEQYF. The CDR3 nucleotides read TGTGCCAGCAGCTTAGAAGCAGCGGGGGCCCCCTACGAGCAGTACTTC.